These 8 T cell receptor beta chains were all obtained from the same sample, sequenced in a study of beta chain features in type 1 diabetes (dated by TCRdb to the late 2010s). The library was obtained by the immunoSEQ multiplex PCR assay. All of the isolated RNA was reverse transcribed with the High Capacity cDNA Reverse Transcription Kit, so expressed TCRB transcripts were sequenced. In its TCRdb copy, this immuneACCESS table keeps in-frame sequences only and misses some clones. Where compared with another copy, unresolved V genes explain less than half of these, and the others have no known cause. The sample records about 320,000 clones, 14% of which are singletons. Around 7% of the sample belongs to the ten largest clones. Sequencing input: central memory CD4+ T cells from blood. Receptors originate from a man aged 30 to 45 in good health.

This chain links TRBV5-1 with TRBJ1-1; 8 positions agree with TRBD1. J was trimmed by 8 bases and V by 4 bases; bases with no gene match: 13. The CDR3 has 15 amino acids. Germline lookup yields CDR1 SGHRS and CDR2 YFSETQ. The chain's CDR3 is CASSLLNPDREEAFF. The CDR3, as DNA: TGCGCCAGCAGCCTACTGAATCCGGACAGGGAAGAAGCTTTCTTT.

The chain uses TRBV5-1 and TRBJ1-4, with no clear D. Germline CDR1 is SGHRS and CDR2 is YFSETQ. This CDR3 has 15 residues. The V gene lost 6 bases and the J gene lost 3 bases, with 15 bases spanning the gap. CDR3 sequence: CASNLMGTSNEKLFF. The CDR3 DNA reads as TGCGCCAGCAATTTAATGGGCACGTCTAATGAAAAACTGTTTTTT.

The chain combines TRBV15 with TRBJ2-6; D may be TRBD2 (6 bases). The V end lost 0 bases, the J end lost 2 bases, and 8 bases lay between the germline ends. This CDR3 comprises 16 residues. Germline loops: CDR1 LNHNV, CDR2 YYDKDF (reference sequence). This CDR3 is CATSRDGGTGANVLTF. The CDR3 DNA reads TGTGCCACCAGCAGAGATGGGGGGACTGGGGCCAACGTCCTGACTTTC.

The V and J genes are TRBV7-2 and TRBJ1-5; TRBD1 matches at 10 bases. The CDR3 sequence is 16 residues long. V trimming: 1 base; J trimming: 9 bases; junction bases outside the gene matches: 9. Looked up from germline, CDR1 is SGHTA and CDR2 is FQGNSA. The CDR3 protein is CASSLGSGQGHRPQHF. In DNA, the CDR3 is TGTGCCAGCAGCTTAGGCTCGGGACAGGGGCATCGGCCCCAGCATTTT.

This chain joins TRBV11-3 and TRBJ2-1; D tentatively reads TRBD1 or TRBD2 (6 bases each). Germline values: CDR1 SGHNT, CDR2 YENEEA. V shed 2 bases and J shed 3 bases, with 11 bases lying between them. This CDR3 contains 15 residues. The CDR3 here is CASSLRGADYNEQFF. The CDR3 DNA is TGTGCCAGCAGCTTAAGGGGGGCCGACTACAATGAGCAGTTCTTC.

The chain combines TRBV15 with TRBJ1-3, with 8 bases matching TRBD1. Germline V gene lookup returns CDR1 LNHNV and CDR2 YYDKDF (reference sequence). The trim removed 3 bases at V and 0 bases at J, leaving 1 base unmatched. The length of the CDR3 is 15 residues. The CDR3 loop reads CATSRTGASGNTIYF. The CDR3 nucleotides read TGTGCCACCAGCAGGACAGGGGCCTCTGGAAACACCATATATTTT.

Regarding this clone: One end of the junction fails to match germline, which may point to a read error. This sample also contains other DNA sequences that code for the same CDR3. The V gene is TRBV2, the J gene TRBJ1-1, with a weak D call TRBD1 (5 bases). CDR3 length: 13 amino acids. Germline loops: CDR1 SNHLY, CDR2 FYNNEI. CDR3 DNA sequence: TGTGCTAGCAGTAAGGACAAGAACACTGAAGCTTTCTTT. This sequence encodes CASSKDKNTEAFF.

The chain carries TRBV29-1 and TRBJ1-1; a weak D match, TRBD1 (6 bases). The V and J ends lost 5 bases and 0 bases respectively, with 7 bases between them. CDR3 length equals 12 residues. The germline V gene has CDR1 SQVTM and CDR2 ANQGSEA. CDR3 amino acids: CSVRGVNTEAFF. In DNA, the CDR3 is TGCAGCGTTAGGGGGGTGAACACTGAAGCTTTCTTT.